The entry that follows covers one TCR beta chain sequence. The antigen is not known. The germline V gene has CDR1 SGHTA and CDR2 FQGTGA. V lost 2 bases to trimming and J lost 1 base, with 14 bases between them. The CDR3 has 17 residues. This sample is drawn from a study of T cell responses to AZD1222 COVID-19 vaccine. Points from the study as a whole: Clonal diversity was possibly underestimated, and white British individuals and females predominated among donors. Sampled repertoires all dated from after the peak T cell response.

Measured with immunoSEQ multiplex PCR; TCRdb has only the in-frame clones, and not every one. There are 200,000 or so clones in the sample; 90% to 95% occur only once, and 0.95% to 1.1% lies in the top ten. Sequenced material: peripheral blood, taken 28 days after the second AZD1222 dose. The chain employs TRBV7-3 and TRBJ2-2, with D uncertain. This TCR derives from an adult who received the AZD1222 COVID-19 vaccine. The CDR3 loop is CASSLWVGFENTGELFF. The CDR3 DNA reads as TGTGCCAGCAGCTTATGGGTGGGGTTCGAGAACACCGGGGAGCTGTTTTTT.